This is a list of T cell receptor beta chains from one sample in a study of vaccination and CD4 T cells after COVID-19. Each CDR3 protein is one row after TCRdb ran MiXCR on the PCR reads. The table lists roughly 18,000 distinct CDR3 sequences, about two fifths of them singletons. Their recognized antigens are unknown. Material for sequencing was CD4+ T cells from blood, cultured in vitro. The source of these receptors is a human donor who had recovered from COVID-19. Each CDR3 is given with its conserved first and last residue. A D gene is named only where the DNA matches it firmly. Not every row has a clone size; where given, it reads once, few, many or a size class.

clone_size j_call d_call v_call cdr3_nt cdr3_aa
. TRBJ2-7 . TRBV2 TGTGCCAGCGAACGCGGTAAAGGGTGGTACGAGCAGTACTTC CASERGKGWYEQYF
. TRBJ2-3 . TRBV24-1 TGTGCCACCAGCGACACAGGGAAAAGCACAGATACGCAGTATTTT CATSDTGKSTDTQYF
. TRBJ2-5 . TRBV7-6 TGTGCCAGCAGCCTAAACAGGCCCCCTGGCGAGACCCAGTACTTC CASSLNRPPGETQYF
. TRBJ2-5 TRBD2 TRBV20-1 TGCAGTGCTAGAGATCGTCGGGGCAGCGGGAGGGCCCAAGAGACCCAGTACTTC CSARDRRGSGRAQETQYF
. TRBJ1-3 . TRBV28 TGTGCCAGCAGCCGGGGAGGGGGGGTTACCTCTGGAAACACCATATATTTT CASSRGGGVTSGNTIYF
. TRBJ2-2 TRBD2 TRBV6-8 TGTGCCAGCAACGTCTTAGCGGGAGGGCCCGGGGAGCTGTTTTTT CASNVLAGGPGELFF
few TRBJ1-5 TRBD1 TRBV2 TGTGCCAGCGGGTCAGGGGGCTATGCCAATCAGCCCCAGCATTTT CASGSGGYANQPQHF
few TRBJ2-2 TRBD1 TRBV20-1 TGCAGTGCTAGAGAGACAGGGGACACCGGGGAGCTGTTTTTT CSARETGDTGELFF
few TRBJ1-1 . TRBV6-5 TGTGCCAGCAGTTATGATGGCAGAAACACTGAAGCTTTCTTT CASSYDGRNTEAFF
. TRBJ2-7 . TRBV6-1 TGTGCCAGCAGCCCCACATATACAGCGGCCTACGAGCAGTACTTC CASSPTYTAAYEQYF
. TRBJ2-4 . TRBV5-1 TGCGCCAGCAGCTTGGACACAGGGGCCAAAAACATTCAGTACTTC CASSLDTGAKNIQYF
. TRBJ1-2 . TRBV6-1 TGTGCCAGCAGTGTCACAGGGAGGGATGGCTACACCTTC CASSVTGRDGYTF
. TRBJ1-5 . TRBV4-1 TGCGCCAGCAGCCGCGTCACAGGGACTCAGCCCCAGCATTTT CASSRVTGTQPQHF
few TRBJ2-3 TRBD2 TRBV19 TGTGCCAGTACCTCGGGACTAGCGGGAGGGCTAGTTCCAGATACGCAGTATTTT CASTSGLAGGLVPDTQYF
few TRBJ2-6 . TRBV27 TGTGCCAGCAGTTTATTCGACTCTGGGGCCAACGTCCTGACTTTC CASSLFDSGANVLTF
few TRBJ2-2 . TRBV12-3/TRBV12-4 TGTGCCAGCAGTCTGAACTCGGGGGGCGTCACCGGGGAGCTGTTTTTT CASSLNSGGVTGELFF
few TRBJ1-1 TRBD1 TRBV10-3 TGTGCCATCAGGCCGGGACAGTTGAACACTGAAGCTTTCTTT CAIRPGQLNTEAFF
. TRBJ1-3 . TRBV28 TGTGCCAGCAGTTTAACCGCTCCCTCTGGAAACACCATATATTTT CASSLTAPSGNTIYF
. TRBJ2-7 TRBD2 TRBV28 TGTGCCAGCAGTTCCGGGACTAGTAAAAACTTTCAGTACTTC CASSSGTSKNFQYF
. TRBJ1-2 TRBD1 TRBV24-1 TGTGCCACCAGTCCGGGACAGCGCGATGGCTACACCTTC CATSPGQRDGYTF
few TRBJ1-2 . TRBV18 TGTGCCAGCTCACCACAGGAGGCCAGGGGCCATGGCTACACCTTC CASSPQEARGHGYTF
. TRBJ2-7 . TRBV11-2 TGTGCCAGCAGCTCGAAGAACCCAGGGGACTACGAGCAGTACTTC CASSSKNPGDYEQYF
. TRBJ1-5 TRBD1 TRBV20-1 TGCAGTGCTACCACCTCCAAGACAGGGAACAATCAGCCCCAGCATTTT CSATTSKTGNNQPQHF
. TRBJ1-1 . TRBV7-9 TGTGCCAGCAGCTTAGCGGGGGTGGGGAACACTGAAGCTTTCTTT CASSLAGVGNTEAFF
. TRBJ2-5 TRBD2 TRBV7-9 TGTGCCAGCAGCCCCCCGGGGACTATTGGCGGACAAGAGACCCAGTACTTC CASSPPGTIGGQETQYF
. TRBJ2-2 . TRBV11-2 TGTGCGGACGCGAATTACACCGGGGAGCTGTTTTTT CADANYTGELFF
few TRBJ1-6 . TRBV19 TGTGCCAGTAGTATTATCGGGGGGGACAATTCACCCCTCCACTTT CASSIIGGDNSPLHF
. TRBJ1-1 . TRBV6-1 TGTGCCAGCAGTGAAGCGCTTCTCGGGGACTCGAACACTGAAGCTTTCTTT CASSEALLGDSNTEAFF
few TRBJ2-2 TRBD1 TRBV29-1 TGCAGCGTTGAATCTAGGGTCTGGGACAGGGACACCGGGGAGCTGTTTTTT CSVESRVWDRDTGELFF